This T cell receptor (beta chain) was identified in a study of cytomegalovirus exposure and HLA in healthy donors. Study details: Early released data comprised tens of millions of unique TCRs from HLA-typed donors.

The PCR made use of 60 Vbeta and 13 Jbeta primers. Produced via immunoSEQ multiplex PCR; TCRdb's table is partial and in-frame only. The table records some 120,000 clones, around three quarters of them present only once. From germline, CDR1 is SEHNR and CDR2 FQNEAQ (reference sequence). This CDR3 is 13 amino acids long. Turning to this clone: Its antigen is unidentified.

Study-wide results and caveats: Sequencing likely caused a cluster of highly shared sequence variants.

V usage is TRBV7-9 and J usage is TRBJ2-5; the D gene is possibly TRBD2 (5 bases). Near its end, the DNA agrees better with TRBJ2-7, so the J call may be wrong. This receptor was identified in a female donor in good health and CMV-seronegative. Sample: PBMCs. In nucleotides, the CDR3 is TGTGCCGTAGAGGGTGGACTCGGCTACGAGCAGTACTTC. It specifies CAVEGGLGYEQYF.